The sequence of this T cell receptor (beta chain) was determined in a study of shared clonotypes between healthy human individuals. This table comes from immunoSEQ multiplex PCR, and its TCRdb copy is limited to in-frame clones, with some not included. The sample includes hundreds of thousands of clones, around 73% of them seen just once. Notes on the study in general: Few donors limited the genetic and exposure-history diversity represented. An effect of sequencing depth on clonotype sharing among donors was expected. As a rule, naive subsets had a larger estimated richness than memory subsets.

Caucasian adults living in Nashville, Tennessee, provided all samples. The germline V gene has CDR1 SEHNR and CDR2 FQNEAQ (reference sequence). CDR3 length: 15 residues. With 5 bases clipped from V and 2 bases from J, the junction kept 5 bases outside the gene matches. Concerning this clone: Its antigen remains unidentified.

Sequenced material: memory CD4+ T cells sorted from blood. Stated subset: CD45RA-negative fraction. The chain combines TRBV7-9 with TRBJ1-4; 7 bases fit TRBD1. The source of this sequence is a woman aged 25 to 39 in good health. DNA of the CDR3: TGTGCCAGCAGCATGGGACAGTTTACTAATGAAAAACTGTTTTTT. This codes for CASSMGQFTNEKLFF.